This is a list of T cell receptor beta chains from one sample in a study of T cells in tumors after PD-1 blockade. The protocol was immunoSEQ multiplex PCR, while the TCRdb copy is restricted to in-frame clones and leaves out a portion. The sample has about 4,000 clones; roughly four fifths are singletons. This sample comprised tumor tissue, obtained before anti-PD-1 treatment. Receptors originate from a human donor with basal cell carcinoma. Each CDR3 is given with its conserved first and last residue. Fields, in order: J gene, clone size, CDR3 length, D gene, V gene, CDR3 protein, CDR3 DNA. The D gene is left open where the match is weak. Clone size is stated in some rows and not others, as once, few, many or a class when expanded.

J gene: TRBJ2-7
clone size: NA
CDR3 length: 13
D gene: NA
V gene: TRBV7-8
CDR3 protein: CASISSDSYEQYF
CDR3 DNA: TGTGCCAGCATCTCTAGCGACTCCTACGAGCAGTACTTC

J gene: TRBJ2-3
clone size: NA
CDR3 length: 16
D gene: NA
V gene: TRBV7-9
CDR3 protein: CASSLGLASLTDTQYF
CDR3 DNA: TGTGCCAGCAGCTTAGGGCTAGCTTCCCTCACAGATACGCAGTATTTT

J gene: TRBJ2-1
clone size: NA
CDR3 length: 15
D gene: TRBD1
V gene: TRBV6-5
CDR3 protein: CASRQGQSSYNEQFF
CDR3 DNA: TGTGCCAGCAGACAGGGACAGAGCTCCTACAATGAGCAGTTCTTC

J gene: TRBJ1-2
clone size: NA
CDR3 length: 16
D gene: NA
V gene: TRBV15
CDR3 protein: CATSRDLPGANYGYTF
CDR3 DNA: TGTGCCACCAGCAGAGATCTACCTGGGGCTAACTATGGCTACACCTTC

J gene: TRBJ1-3
clone size: once
CDR3 length: 14
D gene: NA
V gene: TRBV5-1
CDR3 protein: CASSYLGSGNTIYF
CDR3 DNA: TGCGCCAGCAGTTACCTCGGCTCTGGAAACACCATATATTTT

J gene: TRBJ1-1
clone size: large
CDR3 length: 15
D gene: TRBD1
V gene: TRBV7-9
CDR3 protein: CASSSAGGLNTEAFF
CDR3 DNA: TGTGCCAGCAGCTCAGCAGGGGGCTTGAACACTGAAGCTTTCTTT

J gene: TRBJ1-2
clone size: NA
CDR3 length: 13
D gene: NA
V gene: TRBV6-6
CDR3 protein: CASSYTDSYGYTF
CDR3 DNA: TGTGCCAGCAGTTACACGGACAGCTATGGCTACACCTTC

J gene: TRBJ1-5
clone size: NA
CDR3 length: 13
D gene: TRBD1
V gene: TRBV6-6
CDR3 protein: CASRETGGQPQHF
CDR3 DNA: TGTGCCAGCAGAGAGACAGGGGGACAGCCCCAGCATTTT

J gene: TRBJ1-2
clone size: medium-sized
CDR3 length: 11
D gene: NA
V gene: TRBV29-1
CDR3 protein: CSVRGGTGYTF
CDR3 DNA: TGCAGCGTGAGGGGAGGGACTGGCTACACCTTC

J gene: TRBJ2-1
clone size: NA
CDR3 length: 16
D gene: TRBD1
V gene: TRBV5-6
CDR3 protein: CASSLSDRVLYNEQFF
CDR3 DNA: TGTGCCAGCAGCTTGTCGGACAGGGTCTTGTACAATGAGCAGTTCTTC

J gene: TRBJ1-3
clone size: NA
CDR3 length: 14
D gene: NA
V gene: TRBV3-1/TRBV3-2
CDR3 protein: CASSQDGRANTIYF
CDR3 DNA: TGTGCCAGCAGCCAAGATGGGCGGGCAAACACCATATATTTT

J gene: TRBJ2-7
clone size: NA
CDR3 length: 13
D gene: TRBD1
V gene: TRBV2
CDR3 protein: CATAGQDNYEQYF
CDR3 DNA: TGTGCCACCGCGGGACAGGACAACTACGAGCAGTACTTC

J gene: TRBJ1-1
clone size: NA
CDR3 length: 14
D gene: NA
V gene: TRBV7-9
CDR3 protein: CASSLGGGNTEAFF
CDR3 DNA: TGTGCCAGCAGCTTAGGGGGAGGGAACACTGAAGCTTTCTTT

J gene: TRBJ2-3
clone size: NA
CDR3 length: 17
D gene: TRBD2
V gene: TRBV4-1
CDR3 protein: CASSQTSGGTLTDTQYF
CDR3 DNA: TGCGCCAGCAGCCAAACTAGCGGGGGGACTCTCACAGATACGCAGTATTTT

J gene: TRBJ1-5
clone size: few
CDR3 length: 14
D gene: NA
V gene: TRBV5-1
CDR3 protein: CASSLKVGGQPQHF
CDR3 DNA: TGCGCCAGCAGCTTGAAGGTCGGGGGTCAGCCCCAGCATTTT

J gene: TRBJ1-3
clone size: NA
CDR3 length: 13
D gene: NA
V gene: TRBV28
CDR3 protein: CASRPGGGNTIYF
CDR3 DNA: TGTGCCAGCCGCCCGGGGGGCGGAAACACCATATATTTT

J gene: TRBJ2-3
clone size: NA
CDR3 length: 16
D gene: TRBD2
V gene: TRBV2
CDR3 protein: CASSEMRGALTDTQYF
CDR3 DNA: TGTGCCAGCAGTGAAATGCGGGGGGCCCTCACAGATACGCAGTATTTT

J gene: TRBJ2-4
clone size: NA
CDR3 length: 15
D gene: NA
V gene: TRBV5-1
CDR3 protein: CASSLGPQAKNIQYF
CDR3 DNA: TGCGCCAGCAGCTTGGGACCCCAAGCCAAAAACATTCAGTACTTC

J gene: TRBJ1-3
clone size: once
CDR3 length: 16
D gene: TRBD1
V gene: TRBV27
CDR3 protein: CASSLSPGGSGNTIYF
CDR3 DNA: TGTGCCAGCAGTTTATCCCCAGGGGGCTCTGGAAACACCATATATTTT

J gene: TRBJ2-3
clone size: NA
CDR3 length: 15
D gene: TRBD2
V gene: TRBV6-4
CDR3 protein: CASSESGGRADTQYF
CDR3 DNA: TGTGCCAGCAGTGAAAGCGGGGGGCGAGCAGATACGCAGTATTTT

J gene: TRBJ2-3
clone size: NA
CDR3 length: 16
D gene: TRBD2
V gene: TRBV4-1
CDR3 protein: CASSGPSGARTDTQYF
CDR3 DNA: TGCGCCAGCAGCGGACCTAGCGGGGCTAGAACAGATACGCAGTATTTT

J gene: TRBJ2-1
clone size: NA
CDR3 length: 15
D gene: TRBD2
V gene: TRBV28
CDR3 protein: CASRSTSGGAVEQFF
CDR3 DNA: TGTGCCAGCAGGTCTACTAGCGGGGGGGCCGTTGAGCAGTTCTTC

J gene: TRBJ1-3
clone size: NA
CDR3 length: 14
D gene: NA
V gene: TRBV4-1
CDR3 protein: CASSQGSTGNTIYF
CDR3 DNA: TGCGCCAGCAGCCAAGGGTCCACTGGAAACACCATATATTTT

J gene: TRBJ1-6
clone size: NA
CDR3 length: 15
D gene: NA
V gene: TRBV6-1
CDR3 protein: CASSDRGSYNSPLHF
CDR3 DNA: TGTGCCAGCAGTGACCGGGGCTCCTATAATTCACCCCTCCACTTT

J gene: TRBJ1-2
clone size: few
CDR3 length: 12
D gene: TRBD1
V gene: TRBV7-6
CDR3 protein: CATRDRAYGYTF
CDR3 DNA: TGCGCTACCCGGGACAGGGCCTATGGCTACACCTTC

J gene: TRBJ2-7
clone size: few
CDR3 length: 14
D gene: TRBD1
V gene: TRBV5-4
CDR3 protein: CASSLRDRPYEQYF
CDR3 DNA: TGTGCCAGCAGCTTAAGGGACAGACCCTACGAGCAGTACTTC

J gene: TRBJ1-5
clone size: NA
CDR3 length: 13
D gene: NA
V gene: TRBV28
CDR3 protein: CASVGMRGQPQHF
CDR3 DNA: TGTGCCAGTGTAGGGATGAGGGGCCAGCCCCAGCATTTT

J gene: TRBJ1-5
clone size: NA
CDR3 length: 12
D gene: NA
V gene: TRBV3-1/TRBV3-2
CDR3 protein: CASSQGGQPQHF
CDR3 DNA: TGTGCCAGCAGCCAAGGGGGACAGCCCCAGCATTTT

J gene: TRBJ2-7
clone size: NA
CDR3 length: 14
D gene: NA
V gene: TRBV7-2
CDR3 protein: CASSLAAPTYEQYF
CDR3 DNA: TGTGCCAGCAGCTTAGCGGCGCCAACCTACGAGCAGTACTTC

J gene: TRBJ1-4
clone size: NA
CDR3 length: 12
D gene: NA
V gene: TRBV20-1
CDR3 protein: CSASARSRKLFF
CDR3 DNA: TGCAGTGCTAGTGCTAGGAGCAGGAAACTGTTTTTT

J gene: TRBJ2-7
clone size: NA
CDR3 length: 15
D gene: NA
V gene: TRBV3-1/TRBV3-2
CDR3 protein: CASSLRTGFTYEQYF
CDR3 DNA: TGTGCCAGCAGCCTGCGCACGGGTTTTACTTACGAGCAGTACTTC

J gene: TRBJ1-5
clone size: few
CDR3 length: 15
D gene: NA
V gene: TRBV15
CDR3 protein: CATSLSDYSNQPQHF
CDR3 DNA: TGTGCCACCAGCCTCTCTGACTATAGCAATCAGCCCCAGCATTTT

J gene: TRBJ1-6
clone size: NA
CDR3 length: 15
D gene: TRBD1
V gene: TRBV5-1
CDR3 protein: CASSTGQGRFSPLHF
CDR3 DNA: TGCGCCAGCAGCACGGGACAGGGGAGATTTTCACCCCTCCACTTT

J gene: TRBJ2-1
clone size: NA
CDR3 length: 13
D gene: NA
V gene: TRBV2
CDR3 protein: CAGGVFKYNEQFF
CDR3 DNA: TGTGCCGGCGGGGTATTTAAGTACAATGAGCAGTTCTTC

J gene: TRBJ1-1
clone size: large
CDR3 length: 16
D gene: NA
V gene: TRBV13
CDR3 protein: CASSLRSSRQNTEAFF
CDR3 DNA: TGTGCCAGCAGCTTAAGAAGCTCCCGGCAGAACACTGAAGCTTTCTTT

J gene: TRBJ2-3
clone size: NA
CDR3 length: 15
D gene: NA
V gene: TRBV27
CDR3 protein: CASSVTMYGTDTQYF
CDR3 DNA: TGTGCCAGCAGTGTAACTATGTATGGGACAGATACGCAGTATTTT

J gene: TRBJ2-7
clone size: NA
CDR3 length: 13
D gene: TRBD2
V gene: TRBV7-2
CDR3 protein: CASSFREGGGMYF
CDR3 DNA: TGTGCCAGCAGCTTTAGAGAAGGCGGGGGTATGTACTTC

J gene: TRBJ2-3
clone size: large
CDR3 length: 16
D gene: NA
V gene: TRBV7-6
CDR3 protein: CASSLARTRVSDTQYF
CDR3 DNA: TGTGCCAGCAGCTTAGCGCGCACTAGAGTGTCAGATACGCAGTATTTT

J gene: TRBJ2-3
clone size: NA
CDR3 length: 13
D gene: TRBD1
V gene: TRBV19
CDR3 protein: CASSKGAGDTQYF
CDR3 DNA: TGTGCCAGTAGTAAGGGGGCTGGAGATACGCAGTATTTT

J gene: TRBJ1-4
clone size: NA
CDR3 length: 14
D gene: TRBD1
V gene: TRBV18
CDR3 protein: CASSPFGQGYGLFF
CDR3 DNA: TGTGCCAGCTCACCATTCGGACAGGGTTACGGGTTGTTTTTT

J gene: TRBJ2-7
clone size: NA
CDR3 length: 15
D gene: NA
V gene: TRBV19
CDR3 protein: CASSIESSWTYEQYF
CDR3 DNA: TGTGCCAGTAGTATAGAGAGCTCGTGGACCTACGAGCAGTACTTC

J gene: TRBJ2-2
clone size: few
CDR3 length: 14
D gene: TRBD2
V gene: TRBV27
CDR3 protein: CASRRLGGGGELFF
CDR3 DNA: TGTGCCAGCCGCCGTCTGGGGGGGGGCGGGGAGCTGTTTTTT

J gene: TRBJ1-1
clone size: NA
CDR3 length: 14
D gene: TRBD1
V gene: TRBV5-1
CDR3 protein: CASSSEQGRTEAFF
CDR3 DNA: TGCGCCAGCAGCTCCGAACAGGGGAGGACTGAAGCTTTCTTT

J gene: TRBJ1-2
clone size: NA
CDR3 length: 13
D gene: TRBD1
V gene: TRBV19
CDR3 protein: CASSGQVIYGYTF
CDR3 DNA: TGTGCCAGTAGTGGACAGGTTATCTATGGCTACACCTTC

J gene: TRBJ2-1
clone size: NA
CDR3 length: 14
D gene: TRBD2
V gene: TRBV7-2
CDR3 protein: CASSLSGGNREQFF
CDR3 DNA: TGTGCCAGCAGCTTGAGCGGGGGTAACCGTGAGCAGTTCTTC

J gene: TRBJ2-7
clone size: NA
CDR3 length: 13
D gene: NA
V gene: TRBV6-5
CDR3 protein: CASRPGPSYEQYF
CDR3 DNA: TGTGCCAGCAGGCCGGGACCCTCATACGAGCAGTACTTC

J gene: TRBJ2-5
clone size: NA
CDR3 length: 14
D gene: NA
V gene: TRBV6-2/TRBV6-3
CDR3 protein: CASSSGRIQETQYF
CDR3 DNA: TGTGCCAGCAGTTCCGGACGGATTCAAGAGACCCAGTACTTC

J gene: TRBJ2-1
clone size: NA
CDR3 length: 14
D gene: NA
V gene: TRBV27
CDR3 protein: CASAGLFGNNEQFF
CDR3 DNA: TGTGCCAGCGCCGGACTATTCGGGAACAATGAGCAGTTCTTC

J gene: TRBJ1-1
clone size: NA
CDR3 length: 13
D gene: NA
V gene: TRBV30
CDR3 protein: CAWSVRWGTEAFF
CDR3 DNA: TGTGCCTGGAGTGTTCGGTGGGGGACTGAAGCTTTCTTT

J gene: TRBJ2-7
clone size: once
CDR3 length: 12
D gene: NA
V gene: TRBV14
CDR3 protein: CASSQGRGEQYF
CDR3 DNA: TGTGCCAGCAGCCAAGGTAGGGGCGAGCAGTACTTC